This entry describes one T cell receptor (beta chain). With 4 bases removed from V and 2 bases from J, the gap between germline ends came to 14 bases. The CDR3 has 15 amino acids. Per the original methods: Amplification with reference gene primers provided the estimates of nucleated cell counts. Some clones are missing from TCRdb's copy, which holds only in-frame ones; the method was immunoSEQ multiplex PCR. D and trimming were read from the DNA, whereas the V and J calls and clone size are those reported in that table. The table lists 100,000 or so clones, approximately 90% of them singletons. The data were obtained in a study of blood T cell repertoires in COVID-19. Whole-study context: Samples of COVID-19 (acute and convalescent) were obtained from the United States, Italy and Spain. PBMCs, B-cell-depleted T cells, or T cells were the source of the cDNA or gDNA that made up the material.

The source is a human donor with active COVID-19. The donor label of this sample is uncertain. The sample comprised peripheral blood. The chain carries TRBV23-1 and TRBJ1-2; D is possibly TRBD1 (5 bases). TRBV23-1 is given ORF status, its function remaining uncertain. CDR3 coding DNA: TGCGCCAGCAGTCCGGGACTATGGGGGAACTATGGCTACACCTTC. Its protein is CASSPGLWGNYGYTF.